Listed below are T cell receptor beta chains from one sample, sequenced in a study of blood T cell repertoires in COVID-19. Profiled with immunoSEQ multiplex PCR; TCRdb holds only in-frame clones, not every one. The table includes fewer than 200,000 clones, 81% detected once. The sample was PBMCs or T cells enriched from blood (not recorded which). These receptors were taken from a woman in her 40s with acute COVID-19. CDR3s include the opening cysteine and the closing phenylalanine or tryptophan. The order of the fields is V gene, clone size, J gene, D gene, CDR3 DNA, CDR3 protein. A D gene is named only where the DNA matches it firmly. Part of the rows lack a size; the others show once, few, many or a class for expanded clones.

V gene: TRBV5-5; clone size: -; J gene: TRBJ2-5; D gene: -; CDR3 DNA: TGTGCCAGCAGCCGCTCGCGGGACGAGGCCTACTTC; CDR3 protein: CASSRSRDEAYF
V gene: TRBV5-1; clone size: -; J gene: TRBJ2-1; D gene: -; CDR3 DNA: TGCGCCAGCAGTATGGACAACGACAATGAGCAGTTCTTC; CDR3 protein: CASSMDNDNEQFF
V gene: TRBV5-1; clone size: -; J gene: TRBJ2-2; D gene: TRBD2; CDR3 DNA: TGCGCCAGCAGCCCCGGGGAGGGGATGAACACCGGGGAGCTGTTTTTT; CDR3 protein: CASSPGEGMNTGELFF
V gene: TRBV7-9; clone size: -; J gene: TRBJ1-2; D gene: TRBD1; CDR3 DNA: TGTGCCAGCAGCTTAGCGCAGGGACAGGGAAACTATGGCTACACCTTC; CDR3 protein: CASSLAQGQGNYGYTF
V gene: TRBV12-3/TRBV12-4; clone size: -; J gene: TRBJ1-1; D gene: -; CDR3 DNA: TGTGCCAGCAGCCTGGAGGGAGGGACTGAAGCTTTCTTT; CDR3 protein: CASSLEGGTEAFF
V gene: TRBV29-1; clone size: -; J gene: TRBJ2-1; D gene: -; CDR3 DNA: TGCAGCGTTGGGGGGGTAGCGTCCTCCTCCTACAATGAGCAGTTCTTC; CDR3 protein: CSVGGVASSSYNEQFF
V gene: TRBV29-1; clone size: -; J gene: TRBJ1-2; D gene: TRBD1; CDR3 DNA: TGCAGCGTTCCGGGACAGGGATATGGCTACACCTTC; CDR3 protein: CSVPGQGYGYTF
V gene: TRBV5-6; clone size: few; J gene: TRBJ1-6; D gene: TRBD1; CDR3 DNA: TGTGCCAGCAGCCAACGGGACAGCTATAATTCACCCCTCCACTTT; CDR3 protein: CASSQRDSYNSPLHF
V gene: TRBV3-1/TRBV3-2; clone size: -; J gene: TRBJ1-6; D gene: TRBD1; CDR3 DNA: TGTGCCAGCAGCCCACAGTACAAGACAGGGGGCGTTTATTCACCCCTCCACTTT; CDR3 protein: CASSPQYKTGGVYSPLHF
V gene: TRBV14; clone size: -; J gene: TRBJ1-2; D gene: -; CDR3 DNA: TGTGCCGGTCTGCGGTCATACTATGGCTACACCTTC; CDR3 protein: CAGLRSYYGYTF
V gene: TRBV7-9; clone size: -; J gene: TRBJ1-4; D gene: -; CDR3 DNA: TGTGCCAGCAGTCCTCAGGGTTTTGAAAAACTGTTTTTT; CDR3 protein: CASSPQGFEKLFF
V gene: TRBV30; clone size: -; J gene: TRBJ1-1; D gene: TRBD1; CDR3 DNA: TGTGCCTGGAGTGTAGGTACAGGGGAAACTGAAGCTTTCTTT; CDR3 protein: CAWSVGTGETEAFF
V gene: TRBV4-1; clone size: -; J gene: TRBJ2-1; D gene: TRBD1; CDR3 DNA: TGCGCCAGCATTGACAGGGCCGAAGGATCCTACAATGAGCAGTTCTTC; CDR3 protein: CASIDRAEGSYNEQFF
V gene: TRBV19; clone size: -; J gene: TRBJ1-2; D gene: TRBD1; CDR3 DNA: TGTGCCAGTAGTATTCGGACAGGGGGAGGTAACTATGGCTACACCTTC; CDR3 protein: CASSIRTGGGNYGYTF
V gene: TRBV2; clone size: -; J gene: TRBJ2-2; D gene: TRBD1; CDR3 DNA: TGTGCCAGCAGGGGGACAGGGGGCTACACCGGGGAGCTGTTTTTT; CDR3 protein: CASRGTGGYTGELFF
V gene: TRBV5-1; clone size: -; J gene: TRBJ2-5; D gene: TRBD2; CDR3 DNA: TGCGCCAGCAGCTCCGGGAGTGCGGGGGTACAAGAGACCCAGTACTTC; CDR3 protein: CASSSGSAGVQETQYF
V gene: TRBV9; clone size: -; J gene: TRBJ2-1; D gene: TRBD2; CDR3 DNA: TGTGCCAGCAGCGTAGCTGGACTAGCGGGAAGTACCTACAATGAGCAGTTCTTC; CDR3 protein: CASSVAGLAGSTYNEQFF
V gene: TRBV30; clone size: -; J gene: TRBJ2-7; D gene: TRBD2; CDR3 DNA: TGTGCCTGGAGTGTAATCCTAGCGGGAGGCGACGAGCAGTACTTC; CDR3 protein: CAWSVILAGGDEQYF
V gene: TRBV30; clone size: few; J gene: TRBJ1-1; D gene: TRBD1; CDR3 DNA: TGTGCCTGGAGTGAGGGGGGACAGGGGGCGCAAACTTTCTTT; CDR3 protein: CAWSEGGQGAQTFF
V gene: TRBV7-8; clone size: -; J gene: TRBJ1-1; D gene: TRBD1; CDR3 DNA: TGTGCCAGCAGCCTAAAGCGCTACAGGGGAATGAACACTGAAGCTTTCTTT; CDR3 protein: CASSLKRYRGMNTEAFF
V gene: TRBV25-1; clone size: -; J gene: TRBJ2-5; D gene: -; CDR3 DNA: TGTGCCAGCAGTGGCAAACTAGACCGGGAGACCCAGTACTTC; CDR3 protein: CASSGKLDRETQYF
V gene: TRBV5-1; clone size: once; J gene: TRBJ2-7; D gene: TRBD2; CDR3 DNA: TGCGCCAGCAGCTTGGACTATTCTTTAGCGGGAGACCTCTCCTACGAGCAGTACTTC; CDR3 protein: CASSLDYSLAGDLSYEQYF
V gene: TRBV28; clone size: once; J gene: TRBJ1-4; D gene: -; CDR3 DNA: TGTGCCAGCAAGGAGCATTCAGGGGCTAATGAAAAACTGTTTTTT; CDR3 protein: CASKEHSGANEKLFF
V gene: TRBV19; clone size: once; J gene: TRBJ1-5; D gene: -; CDR3 DNA: TGTGCCAGTACCACAACAGGGATCGGCAATCAGCCCCAGCATTTT; CDR3 protein: CASTTTGIGNQPQHF
V gene: TRBV5-6; clone size: -; J gene: TRBJ2-1; D gene: TRBD2; CDR3 DNA: TGTGCCAGCAGCTTGAGGGCGGGAGGGCCTTACAATGAGCAGTTCTTC; CDR3 protein: CASSLRAGGPYNEQFF
V gene: TRBV5-1; clone size: -; J gene: TRBJ2-1; D gene: TRBD2; CDR3 DNA: TGCGCCAGCAGCACCTCCGGGACTAGTGATGAGCAGTTCTTC; CDR3 protein: CASSTSGTSDEQFF
V gene: TRBV5-1; clone size: -; J gene: TRBJ2-1; D gene: TRBD2; CDR3 DNA: TGCGCCAGCAGCTTGGAGGGACTAGCGGGAGGTGAGCAGTTCTTC; CDR3 protein: CASSLEGLAGGEQFF
V gene: TRBV11-3; clone size: -; J gene: TRBJ2-2; D gene: -; CDR3 DNA: TGTGCCAGCAGCTTGAGGGCCGGGGAGCTGTTTTTT; CDR3 protein: CASSLRAGELFF
V gene: TRBV4-1; clone size: -; J gene: TRBJ2-5; D gene: TRBD2; CDR3 DNA: TGCGCCAGCAGCCAAATAGCGGGAGACGAGACCCAGTACTTC; CDR3 protein: CASSQIAGDETQYF
V gene: TRBV6-5; clone size: -; J gene: TRBJ1-2; D gene: TRBD1; CDR3 DNA: TGTGCCAGCAGAGCCTTTCGGACAGGGGGTGACGGCTACACCTTC; CDR3 protein: CASRAFRTGGDGYTF
V gene: TRBV2; clone size: -; J gene: TRBJ2-5; D gene: TRBD1; CDR3 DNA: TGTGCCAGCAGTCACGGGACAGGGCAAGAGACCCAGTACTTC; CDR3 protein: CASSHGTGQETQYF
V gene: TRBV5-1; clone size: -; J gene: TRBJ2-7; D gene: TRBD2; CDR3 DNA: TGCGCCAGCAGCGCTAAGAGCGGGGCCTGGGAAGAGCAGTACTTC; CDR3 protein: CASSAKSGAWEEQYF
V gene: TRBV6-5; clone size: -; J gene: TRBJ1-5; D gene: TRBD1; CDR3 DNA: TGTGCCAGCAGTTCCGGACAGGGGGGTCAGCCCCAGCATTTT; CDR3 protein: CASSSGQGGQPQHF
V gene: TRBV24-1; clone size: -; J gene: TRBJ2-2; D gene: TRBD1; CDR3 DNA: TGTGCCACCAGTGACCCTCCGGGACAGGATGGAACCGGGGAGCTGTTTTTT; CDR3 protein: CATSDPPGQDGTGELFF
V gene: TRBV15; clone size: -; J gene: TRBJ1-2; D gene: -; CDR3 DNA: TGTGCCACCAGCAGAGCGAACACCTATGGCTACACCTTC; CDR3 protein: CATSRANTYGYTF
V gene: TRBV27; clone size: -; J gene: TRBJ2-1; D gene: TRBD2; CDR3 DNA: TGTGCCAGCAGTTTATCCCGCCTAGCGGGAGATATTAGGGACAATGAGCAGTTCTTC; CDR3 protein: CASSLSRLAGDIRDNEQFF
V gene: TRBV5-1; clone size: -; J gene: TRBJ1-1; D gene: TRBD1; CDR3 DNA: TGCGCCAGCAGAGTAGGGACAGGGGGTTCCGACACTGAAGCTTTCTTT; CDR3 protein: CASRVGTGGSDTEAFF
V gene: TRBV2; clone size: -; J gene: TRBJ2-7; D gene: TRBD1; CDR3 DNA: TGTGCCAGCAGCTCGGGACAGGGGCCGGGCGAGCAGTACTTC; CDR3 protein: CASSSGQGPGEQYF
V gene: TRBV14; clone size: -; J gene: TRBJ1-1; D gene: -; CDR3 DNA: TGTGCCAGCACTAAAAACCGCGGCACTGAAGCTTTCTTT; CDR3 protein: CASTKNRGTEAFF
V gene: TRBV13; clone size: -; J gene: TRBJ1-2; D gene: TRBD1; CDR3 DNA: TGTGCCAGCAGCCCCAGACAGGGGCTTTACTATGGCTACACCTTC; CDR3 protein: CASSPRQGLYYGYTF
V gene: TRBV27; clone size: -; J gene: TRBJ2-5; D gene: TRBD1; CDR3 DNA: TGTGCCAGCAGTTCTACGGACAGGGGTGAGACCCAGTACTTC; CDR3 protein: CASSSTDRGETQYF
V gene: TRBV7-3; clone size: -; J gene: TRBJ2-3; D gene: -; CDR3 DNA: TGTGCCAGCAGCTTAACGGGAGGACAAGATACGCAGTATTTT; CDR3 protein: CASSLTGGQDTQYF
V gene: TRBV27; clone size: -; J gene: TRBJ1-1; D gene: -; CDR3 DNA: TGTGCCAGCAGTTTAACAGGACGGAACACTGAAGCTTTCTTT; CDR3 protein: CASSLTGRNTEAFF
V gene: TRBV12-3/TRBV12-4; clone size: -; J gene: TRBJ1-6; D gene: -; CDR3 DNA: TGTGCCAGCAGTCTGCTATATCGGTCACCCCTCCACTTT; CDR3 protein: CASSLLYRSPLHF
V gene: TRBV18; clone size: -; J gene: TRBJ2-4; D gene: -; CDR3 DNA: TGTGCCAGCTCACCGGCGGGGCTAGCCAAAAACATTCAGTACTTC; CDR3 protein: CASSPAGLAKNIQYF
V gene: TRBV2; clone size: -; J gene: TRBJ2-1; D gene: TRBD2; CDR3 DNA: TGTGCCAGCAGTGATTTTAGACTAGCGGGAGTACATGAGCAGTTCTTC; CDR3 protein: CASSDFRLAGVHEQFF